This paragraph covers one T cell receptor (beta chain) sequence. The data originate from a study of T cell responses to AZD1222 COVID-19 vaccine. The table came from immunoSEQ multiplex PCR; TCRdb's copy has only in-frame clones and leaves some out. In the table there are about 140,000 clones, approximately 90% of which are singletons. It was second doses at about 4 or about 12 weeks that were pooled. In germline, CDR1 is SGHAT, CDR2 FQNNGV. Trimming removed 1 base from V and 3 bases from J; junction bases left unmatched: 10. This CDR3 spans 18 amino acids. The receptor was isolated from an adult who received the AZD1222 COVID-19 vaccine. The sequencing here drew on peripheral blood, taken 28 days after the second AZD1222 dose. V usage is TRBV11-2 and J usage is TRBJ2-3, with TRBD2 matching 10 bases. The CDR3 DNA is TGTGCCAGCAGCTTAGCCCCCGTCAAAGCGGGAGGGACAGATACGCAGTATTTT. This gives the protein CASSLAPVKAGGTDTQYF.